The source of this T cell receptor beta chain is a study of shared clonotypes between healthy human individuals. Unmatched junction bases numbered 2, after V lost 1 base and J lost 3 bases. The CDR3 is 16 amino acids. Germline CDR1 SGHTA, CDR2 FQGNSA. General study results and limits: Clonotypes shared by all four sorted-subset donors had higher generation probabilities than non-shared clonotypes.

Among the donors, all were Caucasian adults who lived in Nashville, Tennessee. The input for sorted-subset replicate PCRs was around 210 ng DNA, about 30,000 T cell genomes. Sequencing was performed with immunoSEQ multiplex PCR; in TCRdb, only in-frame clones are kept and a portion is missing. The data contain about 1 million clones, around four fifths of them seen just once; the ten biggest clones take up approximately 1.5%. Turning to this clone: Its specificity is not known.

This TCR was sampled from a man between 18 and 29 years old in good health. The chain uses TRBV7-2 and TRBJ2-7; TRBD2 aligns across 14 bases. The sample taken for sequencing was memory CD4+ T cells sorted from blood. Subset specified: CD45RA-negative fraction. The DNA of the CDR3 is TGTGCCAGCAGCTTAGTTGGGACTAGCGGGAGCTACGAGCAGTACTTC. It translates to CASSLVGTSGSYEQYF.